This entry lists 11 T cell receptor beta chains sequenced from one sample in a study of shared clonotypes between healthy human individuals. The repertoire was sequenced with immunoSEQ multiplex PCR; TCRdb's copy has only in-frame clones and lacks some. Of about half a million clones in the sample, about four fifths were seen once. The sequenced material came from PBMCs. The receptor set was obtained from a woman between 40 and 55 years old in good health. Some clones in this sample may be carry-over from other donors' samples.

This clone appeared a single time. This chain connects TRBV2 to TRBJ2-7, with TRBD2 as a possible D gene (5 bases). From germline, CDR1 is SNHLY and CDR2 FYNNEI. Trimming shortened V by 7 bases and J by 4 bases, and 11 bases separated the two germline ends. The CDR3 has 12 amino acids. CDR3 residues: CASILLAYEQYF. DNA for the CDR3: TGTGCCAGCATTCTTTTAGCGTACGAGCAGTACTTC.

This clone came up once. For the CDR3, the DNA is TGCGCCAGCAGCCAAGATACAGGGAGGAACGAGCAGTACTTC. Amino acid sequence: CASSQDTGRNEQYF. J is TRBJ2-7 and V is TRBV4-3; D is possibly TRBD1 or TRBD2 (6 bases each). This CDR3 has 14 amino acids. Germline loops: CDR1 LGHNA, CDR2 YSLEER. Trimming removed 0 bases at V and 5 bases at J, with 11 bases between.

The V and J genes are TRBV28 and TRBJ2-5; possible D gene TRBD1, 7 bases. The length of the CDR3 is 14 residues. CDR1 is MDHEN and CDR2 is SYDVKM in the germline V gene. V was trimmed by 9 bases and J by 11 bases, leaving 25 bases between them. This chain's CDR3 is CASAKGARSGEQYF. CDR3 bases: TGTGCCAGTGCTAAGGGGGCCCGATCGGGGGAGCAGTACTTC.

This chain connects TRBV7-6 to TRBJ2-7; D may be TRBD1 (6 bases). The germline gives CDR1 SGHVS, CDR2 FNYEAQ. V was clipped by 5 bases and J by 4 bases, with 6 bases between them. This CDR3 is built from 11 residues. CDR3 residues: CASSGQYEQYF. CDR3 coding DNA: TGTGCCAGCAGCGGACAGTACGAGCAGTACTTC.

The rearrangement joins TRBV2 to TRBJ1-4; tentative D call: TRBD1 (5 bases). Germline V gene data show CDR1 as SNHLY and CDR2 as FYNNEI. The germline V and J ends were trimmed by 8 bases and 10 bases, with 11 bases remaining between them. The CDR3 consists of 11 residues. For the CDR3, the DNA is TGTGCCAGCGTCGGGCAGGGAAAACTGTTTTTT. It is translated as CASVGQGKLFF.

The genes are TRBV11-2 and TRBJ2-1; D call uncertain. The CDR3 spans 14 residues. Germline V gene lookup returns CDR1 SGHAT and CDR2 FQNNGV. Trimming cost V 2 bases and J 7 bases, with 12 bases left between them. Written as DNA, the CDR3 is TGTGCCAGCAGCTTACCAGCGTTCCTTAATGAGCAGTTCTTC. It codes for CASSLPAFLNEQFF.

This clone was counted only a few times. The rearrangement joins TRBV27 to TRBJ2-5, with D unresolved. Germline lookup yields CDR1 MNHEY and CDR2 SMNVEV (reference sequence). V was pared by 4 bases and J by 11 bases, with 20 bases between. CDR3 length: 14 residues. Here the CDR3 DNA reads TGTGCCAGCAGTTCGTCGTATGTTGGCAGTAAGCAGTACTTC. It translates to CASSSSYVGSKQYF.

V is TRBV11-2 and J is TRBJ1-2; D uncertain. The CDR3 totals 14 residues. Germline V gives CDR1 SGHAT, CDR2 FQNNGV. V lost 5 bases and J 2 bases, leaving 12 bases between the germline ends. This CDR3 is CASSKRTGNYGYTF. CDR3 DNA sequence: TGTGCCAGCAGCAAACGGACGGGGAACTATGGCTACACCTTC.

This sequence joins TRBV19 and TRBJ2-7; 8 nucleotides align to TRBD1. The CDR3 extends over 13 amino acids. After removal of 3 bases from V and 6 bases from J, the junction contained 4 bases not matched to a gene. CDR1 is LNHDA, CDR2 SQIVND, per germline (reference sequence). CDR3 in DNA: TGTGCCAGTAGTATGGGAACAGGGGGCGAGCAGTACTTC. As protein: CASSMGTGGEQYF. The full variable domain, with the rest looked up from reference TRBV19 and TRBJ2-7, is DGGITQSPKYLFRKEGQNVTLSCEQNLNHDAMYWYRQDPGQGLRLIYYSQIVNDFQKGDIAEGYSVSREKKESFPLTVTSAQKNPTAFYLCASSMGTGGEQYFGPGTRLTVT.

This sequence joins TRBV28 and TRBJ2-7; 8 positions agree with TRBD1. The CDR3 length is 15 residues. V lost 6 bases, J lost 1 base, and 8 bases stayed unmatched. Germline values: CDR1 MDHEN, CDR2 SYDVKM. The CDR3 nucleotides read TGTGCCAGCAGCCCTAGACAGGGGCGGTCCTACGAGCAGTACTTC. Its protein product is CASSPRQGRSYEQYF. The full variable domain, rest sourced from reference TRBV28 and TRBJ2-7, is DVKVTQSSRYLVKRTGEKVFLECVQDMDHENMFWYRQDPGLGLRLIYFSYDVKMKEKGDIPEGYSVSREKKERFSLILESASTNQTSMYLCASSPRQGRSYEQYFGPGTRLTVT.

This clone showed up just a few times. The gene calls are TRBV10-3 and TRBJ2-1, with TRBD2 matching over 13 bases. The CDR3 is 16 amino acids. J lost 7 bases, V lost 3 bases, and 6 bases had no gene match. Germline CDR1 reads ENHRY; CDR2 reads SYGVKD. The CDR3 DNA is TGTGCCATCAGTGATTCCGGGACTAGCGGGACTAATGAGCAGTTCTTC. This encodes CAISDSGTSGTNEQFF.